The 18 T cell receptor beta chains in this list originate from one sample, sequenced in a study of T cell responses to AZD1222 COVID-19 vaccine (dated by TCRdb to about 2021). The time point label here, explained by the study, means: baseline before first vaccination. Library creation used the immunoSEQ multiplex PCR assay. Entries here come from immuneACCESS through TCRdb and include only in-frame sequences with V and J called. Some clones fail to appear in such tables; in the studies checked, an unresolved V gene covers under half of the shortfall, and the cause of the remainder is unknown. The sample contains more than 100,000 clones, roughly 87% of them found a single time. 9.8% of the sample is taken by the ten largest. Sequenced material: peripheral blood, taken on day 0 of AZD1222 vaccination. The receptor source for this set is an adult in good health.

V gene TRBV18 combines with J gene TRBJ1-3; D not certain. Germline CDR1 and CDR2: KGHSH and LQKENI. Trimming left V 1 base short and J 4 bases short, with 8 bases between. The CDR3 extends over 14 amino acids. The CDR3 nucleotides are TGTGCCAGCTCACCACGAACGACAGGAAACACCATATATTTT. Its protein is CASSPRTTGNTIYF.

This clone was counted once. The chain is built from TRBV11-2 and TRBJ2-2; 9 bases align to TRBD1. With 8 bases clipped from V and 3 bases from J, the junction kept 4 bases outside the gene matches. CDR1 and CDR2 (germline): SGHAT, FQNNGV. This CDR3 region has 14 residues. CDR3 sequence: CASHRQGDTGELFF. CDR3 bases: TGTGCCAGCCACCGACAGGGGGACACCGGGGAGCTGTTTTTT.

V and J are TRBV11-3 and TRBJ1-1; 7 nucleotides line up with TRBD1. CDR1 and CDR2 (germline): SGHNT, YENEEA. The CDR3 totals 14 residues. The V gene end was trimmed by 5 bases and the J gene end by 0 bases; junction bases not matched to a gene: 3. The CDR3 spells CASSRGQVNTEAFF. As DNA, the CDR3 is TGTGCCAGCAGCAGAGGACAGGTGAACACTGAAGCTTTCTTT.

The J gene is TRBJ2-1, the V gene TRBV7-3; D tentatively reads TRBD1 or TRBD2 (5 bases each). This CDR3 region has 15 residues. Trimming stripped 2 bases from V and 1 base from J, with 9 bases between. CDR1 is SGHTA, CDR2 FQGTGA, per germline. The CDR3 nucleotides are TGTGCCAGCAGCTTAGTCAGGGAGTCCTACAATGAGCAGTTCTTC. The encoded protein is CASSLVRESYNEQFF.

The rearrangement uses TRBV9 and TRBJ2-5; D possibly matches TRBD1 or TRBD2 (5 bases each). The germline V gene encodes CDR1 SGDLS and CDR2 YYNGEE. V shed 0 bases and J shed 5 bases, with 11 bases lying between them. The CDR3 is made up of 14 amino acids. The CDR3 sequence: CASSVGQGAETQYF. The DNA for the CDR3 is TGTGCCAGCAGCGTAGGGCAGGGAGCCGAGACCCAGTACTTC.

CDR3 nucleotides: TGTGCCAGCAGTCCGACAGGGGGAACCTATATTGGATCACCCCTCCACTTT. Translation: CASSPTGGTYIGSPLHF. The rearrangement joins TRBV28 to TRBJ1-6; 9 bases are a match to TRBD1. This CDR3 region has 17 residues. Germline lookup yields CDR1 MDHEN and CDR2 SYDVKM. V shed 5 bases, J shed 10 bases, and the junction held 15 bases outside the gene matches. The full variable domain, completed using reference TRBV28 and TRBJ1-6, is DVKVTQSSRYLVKRTGEKVFLECVQDMDHENMFWYRQDPGLGLRLIYFSYDVKMKEKGDIPEGYSVSREKKERFSLILESASTNQTSMYLCASSPTGGTYIGSPLHFGNGTRLTVT.

V is TRBV4-1 and J is TRBJ1-1; a weak D match, TRBD1 (6 bases). V was pared by 4 bases and J by 0 bases, with 15 bases between. From germline, CDR1 is MGHRA and CDR2 YSYEKL. CDR3 length equals 16 residues. The CDR3 coding sequence is TGCGCCAGCAGCCTGATACAGGGCGGGTTGAACACTGAAGCTTTCTTT. It yields the protein CASSLIQGGLNTEAFF.

Details on this clone: In the same sample, other DNA sequences code for this CDR3. The genes are TRBV4-1 and TRBJ1-4; 8 bases align to TRBD1. The ends lost 1 base at V and 4 bases at J; junction bases unmatched: 2. Germline lookup yields CDR1 MGHRA and CDR2 YSYEKL. The CDR3 loop spans 15 amino acids. In DNA form, the CDR3 reads TGCGCCAGCAGCCAAGCAGGGACAGGTAATGAAAAACTGTTTTTT. This translates into CASSQAGTGNEKLFF.

The J gene is TRBJ2-2, the V gene TRBV5-6; D is ambiguous. Trimming left V 0 bases short and J 7 bases short, with 4 bases between. CDR1 and CDR2 from the germline V gene are SGHDT and YYEEEE. CDR3 length: 12 amino acids. The CDR3 nucleotides read TGTGCCAGCAGCTTGGAGGGCGGGGAGCTGTTTTTT. Amino acids: CASSLEGGELFF.

The rearrangement links TRBV13 to TRBJ1-2; D not resolved. The germline V gene encodes CDR1 PRHDT and CDR2 FYEKMQ (reference sequence). The CDR3 extends over 15 amino acids. Between the trimmed V and J ends, which lost 1 base and 0 bases, there was a span of 9 bases. The CDR3 DNA sequence: TGTGCCAGCAGCTTAGATCCCAGAGCTAACTATGGCTACACCTTC. It yields the protein CASSLDPRANYGYTF.

This chain connects TRBV6-5 to TRBJ1-6, with TRBD1 as a possible D gene (5 bases). The CDR3 spans 13 residues. V was shortened by 7 bases and J by 5 bases, with 9 bases between the two germline ends. Germline V gene sequence: CDR1 MNHEY, CDR2 SVGAGI. In DNA, the CDR3 is TGTGCCAGCAAGGGGCGAAATAATTCACCCCTCCACTTT. This gives the protein CASKGRNNSPLHF.

V is TRBV7-2 and J is TRBJ2-1, with 13 bases fitting TRBD2. V lost 5 bases, J lost 9 bases, and 7 bases stayed unmatched. Germline CDR1 is SGHTA and CDR2 is FQGNSA. This CDR3 has 15 residues. Written as DNA, the CDR3 is TGTGCCAGCAGCCTTACTAGCGGGGGGGTTAGTGAGCAGTTCTTC. It encodes CASSLTSGGVSEQFF.

The chain combines TRBV7-6 with TRBJ1-5; possible D gene TRBD1, 6 bases. CDR1 is SGHVS, CDR2 FNYEAQ, per germline. The CDR3 runs to 14 residues. Trimming pared 5 bases from V and 0 bases from J, leaving 8 bases between. The CDR3 loop reads CASSRGDSNQPQHF. The CDR3 coding sequence is TGTGCCAGCAGCAGGGGGGATAGCAATCAGCCCCAGCATTTT.

This clone came up a few times. The genes are TRBV7-9 and TRBJ1-5, with 8 bases aligning to TRBD1. The V gene's germline CDR1 is SEHNR and CDR2 FQNEAQ (reference sequence). J was trimmed by 7 bases and V by 3 bases; bases with no gene match: 17. There are 18 residues in the CDR3. CDR3 amino acids: CASSFRQGAKVLDQPQHF. CDR3 nucleotides: TGTGCCAGCAGCTTTAGGCAGGGGGCGAAAGTCTTGGACCAGCCCCAGCATTTT.

This clone was detected once. This chain uses TRBV25-1 with TRBJ1-1; D uncertain. V was cut by 2 bases and J by 1 base, with 8 bases left in between. CDR3 length equals 14 residues. The germline CDR1 and CDR2 sequences are MGHDK and SYGVNS. The CDR3 spells CASSERAGNTEAFF. The CDR3 DNA sequence: TGTGCCAGCAGTGAACGGGCGGGGAACACTGAAGCTTTCTTT.

CDR3 region: CASRTPSVYEQYF. The CDR3 bases are TGTGCCAGCAGGACGCCTAGCGTCTACGAGCAGTACTTC. The rearrangement links TRBV6-5 to TRBJ2-7; the D gene is possibly TRBD2 (6 bases). CDR3 length equals 13 residues. Germline CDR1 reads MNHEY; CDR2 reads SVGAGI. The V end was cut by 6 bases, the J end by 3 bases, with 12 bases between.

This sequence joins TRBV5-5 and TRBJ1-2; no clear D gene. This CDR3 is 16 amino acids long. The ends were cut back, 4 bases at V and 4 bases at J, with 20 bases in the middle. Per germline, CDR1 SGHKS and CDR2 YYEKEE (reference sequence). The CDR3, as DNA: TGTGCCAGCAGCCCCCAAAGGGCAGACTCCGGCTATGGCTACACCTTC. This encodes CASSPQRADSGYGYTF.

The rearrangement joins TRBV28 to TRBJ2-7; tentatively, D is TRBD1 (5 bases). There are 13 residues in the CDR3. Trimming stripped 7 bases from V and 2 bases from J, with 12 bases between. Germline V gene sequence: CDR1 MDHEN, CDR2 SYDVKM. The CDR3 coding sequence is TGTGCCAGCATCAGCAGGGCCCCCTACGAGCAGTACTTC. This gives the protein CASISRAPYEQYF. Full variable domain (missing parts from reference TRBV28 and TRBJ2-7): DVKVTQSSRYLVKRTGEKVFLECVQDMDHENMFWYRQDPGLGLRLIYFSYDVKMKEKGDIPEGYSVSREKKERFSLILESASTNQTSMYLCASISRAPYEQYFGPGTRLTVT.